This TCR beta chain was captured by sequencing in a study of cytomegalovirus exposure and HLA in healthy donors. Healthy bone marrow donors formed the donor group. This PCR relied on a set of 60 Vbeta primers and 13 Jbeta primers. The repertoire was sequenced with immunoSEQ multiplex PCR; TCRdb's copy has only in-frame clones and lacks some. The sample includes 100,000 or so clones, roughly four fifths of them seen just once. The study, taken as a whole, reports: Several of the most significant clusters appeared, in a later analysis, to be linked to common viral pathogens. A further, later analysis showed that HLA-associated TCR beta chains (compared with equally common others) were more clonally expanded. TCR beta V- and J-gene trimming, according to a later analysis, was linked to a missense DCLRE1C variant.

About this clone itself: Its antigen is unknown.

This sequence originates from a man aged 35 to 55 in good health and CMV-seropositive. What was sequenced was PBMCs.

Here the CDR3 DNA reads TGTGCCAGCAGTTTGCCCGGACAAGGGCAGTACTTC. Translation: CASSLPGQGQYF. The chain is built from TRBV27 and TRBJ2-7, with D perhaps TRBD1 (5 bases). V was pared by 3 bases and J by 9 bases, with 12 bases between. This CDR3 has 12 amino acids. Per germline, CDR1 MNHEY and CDR2 SMNVEV (reference sequence).